Shown below are 18 T cell receptor beta chains from a single sample sequenced in a study of control samples from healthy donors and cancer patients. Data came from immunoSEQ multiplex PCR; TCRdb stores just in-frame clones and leaves some out. The table shows 60,000 to 75,000 clones, with 80% to 90% occurring only once. The sequenced sample was PBMCs. These TCRs come from a woman aged 45-60 years with head and neck cancer.

J is TRBJ2-1 and V is TRBV12-3 or TRBV12-4; D may be TRBD1 or TRBD2 (5 bases each). V was pared by 6 bases and J by 9 bases, with 15 bases between. The CDR3 is 13 amino acids. CDR3 sequence reads: CASRKGVAGEQFF. Written as DNA, the CDR3 is TGTGCCAGCAGGAAAGGGGTGGCGGGTGAGCAGTTCTTC.

The chain employs TRBV7-2 and TRBJ2-3; unclear D gene. The V gene lost 5 bases and the J gene lost 4 bases, with 7 bases spanning the gap. The CDR3 contains 12 residues. Germline assignment: CDR1 SGHTA and CDR2 FQGNSA. In DNA form, the CDR3 reads TGTGCCAGCAGCCCCGCCGCAGATACGCAGTATTTT. Translated, it gives CASSPAADTQYF. Full variable domain (rest looked up from reference TRBV7-2 and TRBJ2-3): GAGVSQSPSNKVTEKGKDVELRCDPISGHTALYWYRQSLGQGLEFLIYFQGNSAPDKSGLPSDRFSAERTGGSVSTLTIQRTQQEDSAVYLCASSPAADTQYFGPGTRLTVL.

The chain recombines TRBV3-1 (or the pseudogene TRBV3-2) with TRBJ2-5; D ambiguous. V lost 1 base and J lost 1, with 4 bases in between. The germline CDR1 and CDR2 sequences are LGHDT and YNNKEL (reference sequence). CDR3 length: 13 amino acids. The CDR3 reads CASSQGSQETQYF. CDR3 coding DNA: TGTGCCAGCAGCCAAGGGTCCCAAGAGACCCAGTACTTC.

This clone was seen only once. At one of its ends the junction is not consistent with the germline gene, which may arise from a read error. The same CDR3 also results from other DNA sequences found in this sample. CDR3 sequence: CASSVDRGGGGANVLTF. In nucleotides, the CDR3 is TGTGCCAGCAGCGTAGACAGGGGTGGCGGTGGGGCCAATGTCCTGACTTTC. The rearrangement links TRBV9 to TRBJ2-6; 7 bases align to TRBD1. The germline CDR1 and CDR2 sequences are SGDLS and YYNGEE. The CDR3 sequence is 17 residues long.

V is TRBV6-1 and J is TRBJ1-2; a weak D match, TRBD1 (5 bases). V gave up 3 bases and J gave up 5 bases, with 13 bases separating them. The CDR3 spans 14 residues. Germline values: CDR1 MNHNS, CDR2 SASEGT. CDR3 sequence (DNA): TGTGCCAGCAGTGAGGGGGGGTCCAATTATGGCTACACCTTC. This sequence encodes CASSEGGSNYGYTF.

The chain couples TRBV28 to TRBJ1-1; TRBD1 agrees at 7 bases. The V gene end was trimmed by 7 bases and the J gene end by 3 bases; junction bases not matched to a gene: 8. This CDR3 is built from 14 residues. CDR1 is MDHEN and CDR2 is SYDVKM in the germline V gene. CDR3 protein: CASKTGRRDTEAFF. CDR3 coding DNA: TGTGCCAGCAAGACAGGGAGGCGGGACACTGAAGCTTTCTTT.

This rearrangement joins TRBV5-1 to TRBJ2-7; D is perhaps TRBD2 (5 bases). The germline V gene has CDR1 SGHRS and CDR2 YFSETQ. V gave up 2 bases and J gave up 1 base, with 13 bases separating them. The CDR3 is made up of 15 amino acids. The CDR3 reads CASSLSGVRSYEQYF. For the CDR3, the DNA is TGCGCCAGCAGCTTATCCGGGGTCAGGTCCTACGAGCAGTACTTC.

The V call is TRBV14, the J call TRBJ2-7, with D uncertain. The V gene's germline CDR1 is SGHDN and CDR2 FVKESK. The CDR3 is made up of 16 amino acids. The ends were cut back, 1 base at V and 2 bases at J, with 15 bases in the middle. CDR3 sequence reads: CASSQGLATGPYEQYF. CDR3 in DNA: TGTGCCAGCAGCCAAGGTCTCGCAACGGGCCCCTACGAGCAGTACTTC.

There are a few counts of this clone. This rearrangement joins TRBV6-1 to TRBJ2-7; possible D gene TRBD1, 6 bases. The CDR3 runs to 16 residues. CDR1 and CDR2 from the germline V gene are MNHNS and SASEGT. V shed 3 bases and J shed 0 bases, with 15 bases lying between them. The CDR3 protein is CASSDPNRVGSYEQYF. CDR3 bases: TGTGCCAGCAGTGACCCGAACAGGGTAGGCTCCTACGAGCAGTACTTC.

The chain recombines TRBV19 with TRBJ1-5, with D tentatively TRBD1 (6 bases). Between the trimmed V and J ends, which lost 5 bases and 0 bases, there was a span of 14 bases. There are 16 residues in the CDR3. Per the germline V gene, CDR1 is LNHDA and CDR2 is SQIVND (reference sequence). In nucleotides, the CDR3 is TGTGCCAGTAGTCCGGGACAATCTTATAGCAATCAGCCCCAGCATTTT. This gives the protein CASSPGQSYSNQPQHF.

This chain links TRBV7-9 with TRBJ2-7; 11 nucleotides match TRBD2. The CDR3 sequence is 17 residues long. V dropped 4 bases and J dropped 0; count of bases not matched to a gene: 8. The V gene's germline CDR1 is SEHNR and CDR2 FQNEAQ (reference sequence). CDR3 coding DNA: TGTGCCAGCAGCTCGACTAGCGGGGTTACAAGCTCCTACGAGCAGTACTTC. This encodes CASSSTSGVTSSYEQYF.

This clone has more than one count but fewer than ten. This chain connects TRBV5-4 to TRBJ1-1; TRBD1 agrees at 8 bases. Looked up from germline, CDR1 is SGHNT and CDR2 is YYREEE (reference sequence). CDR3 size: 13 residues. V was clipped by 2 bases and J by 5 bases; unmatched bases: 2. Here the CDR3 reads CASSFHRGTEAFF. In DNA, the CDR3 is TGTGCCAGCAGCTTCCACAGGGGGACTGAAGCTTTCTTT.

This clone appeared once. V usage is TRBV7-9 and J usage is TRBJ2-3; 9 nucleotides agree with TRBD2. Germline V gene data show CDR1 as SEHNR and CDR2 as FQNEAQ (reference sequence). The CDR3 contains 16 residues. Unmatched junction bases numbered 7, after V lost 5 bases and J lost 1 base. CDR3 nucleotides: TGTGCCAGCAGCCGGGTGGCGGGGGGGGGCACAGATACGCAGTATTTT. This encodes CASSRVAGGGTDTQYF.

The rearrangement joins TRBV27 to TRBJ2-7, with TRBD2 matching 7 bases. This CDR3 is 14 amino acids long. The V gene's germline CDR1 is MNHEY and CDR2 SMNVEV (reference sequence). The junction had 8 bases not matched to a gene; V was cut back by 5 bases and J by 4 bases. The CDR3 DNA follows: TGTGCCAGCAGTCCAGGGACTAACAAATACGAGCAGTACTTC. Translated: CASSPGTNKYEQYF.

V and J are TRBV4-1 and TRBJ1-6; 9 nucleotides match TRBD1. V gave up 4 bases and J gave up 8 bases; unmatched junction bases: 3. Germline values: CDR1 MGHRA, CDR2 YSYEKL. The CDR3 contains 14 residues. CDR3 sequence (DNA): TGCGCCAGCAGCCTCAGGACAGGGGATTCACCCCTCCACTTT. It specifies CASSLRTGDSPLHF.

A note on this clone: In the same sample, other DNA sequences code for this CDR3. This sequence joins TRBV5-1 and TRBJ1-1; 8 positions match TRBD1. The ends lost 4 bases at V and 5 bases at J; junction bases unmatched: 10. Germline V gives CDR1 SGHRS, CDR2 YFSETQ. The CDR3 spans 15 residues. Here the CDR3 DNA reads TGCGCCAGCAGCCGCAAGACAGGGGAATGGACTGAAGCTTTCTTT. This encodes CASSRKTGEWTEAFF.

V is TRBV3-1 (or the pseudogene TRBV3-2) and J is TRBJ1-1; 8 nucleotides align to TRBD1. This CDR3 comprises 15 residues. Germline values: CDR1 LGHDT, CDR2 YNNKEL (reference sequence). V shed 0 bases, J shed 8 bases, and the junction held 8 bases outside the gene matches. The CDR3 reads CASSQEGQGAWEAFF. The DNA for the CDR3 is TGTGCCAGCAGCCAAGAAGGGCAGGGGGCTTGGGAAGCTTTCTTT.

This clone appeared a single time. V is TRBV3-1 (or the pseudogene TRBV3-2) and J is TRBJ1-6; 9 positions agree with TRBD1. After removal of 2 bases from V and 8 bases from J, the junction contained 4 bases not matched to a gene. This CDR3 is 15 amino acids long. CDR1 LGHDT and CDR2 YNNKEL come from the germline V gene (reference sequence). The CDR3 DNA is TGTGCCAGCAGCCAAACAGGGGGCGGTGATTCACCCCTCCACTTT. Translated: CASSQTGGGDSPLHF.